One T cell receptor beta chain is described in this entry. The antigen remains unidentified. The data were taken from a study of persistence of HIV-infected CD4 T cells. The libraries were made with immunoSEQ version 4 in survey mode. Libraries were prepared by immunoSEQ multiplex PCR; TCRdb keeps only in-frame clonotypes and omits some of them. The sample holds about 36,000 clones; more than 75% are singletons and the top ten take 5% to 7%. Germline assignment: CDR1 SGHNT and CDR2 YENEEA. Trimming pared 1 base from V and 5 bases from J, leaving 8 bases between. CDR3 size: 13 residues. An overlapping HIV-1 Gag peptide pool stimulated these cells at roughly 1 ug/peptide/mL. CD40L-negative CD69-negative CD45RO-high memory CD4+ T cells were sorted as populations depleted of antigen-responding cells.

This clonotype was obtained from an adult with HIV. The donor label of this sample is uncertain. The source material was cultured CD4+ T cells from PBMCs, sampled from a patient who received antiretroviral therapy. The rearrangement links TRBV11-3 to TRBJ1-1; D is ambiguous. Written as DNA, the CDR3 is TGTGCCAGCAGCTTAGCGGGTAATACTGAAGCTTTCTTT. Translation gives CASSLAGNTEAFF. The full variable domain, completed using reference TRBV11-3 and TRBJ1-1, is EAGVVQSPRYKIIEKKQPVAFWCNPISGHNTLYWYLQNLGQGPELLIRYENEEAVDDSQLPKDRFSAERLKGVDSTLKIQPAELGDSAVYLCASSLAGNTEAFFGQGTRLTVV.